The subject of this entry is one T cell receptor (beta chain). What it binds is not known. The data were obtained in a study of OX40 agonist ivuxolimab in advanced cancers. About the study: Clinicians treated patients with ivuxolimab, an agonistic anti-OX40 (CD134) antibody.

V lost 3 bases and J lost 0, with 9 bases in between. Germline assignment: CDR1 MDHEN and CDR2 SYDVKM. The CDR3 sequence is 15 residues long. Clones were sequenced by immunoSEQ multiplex PCR, and TCRdb holds only the in-frame ones, with some missing. The repertoire holds roughly 75,000 clones, about 89% seen once, with about 0.75% in the top ten. Study-wide findings and caveats: CD4+ and CD8+ blood T cells expanded clonally by week 6 at 0.1 to 3.0 mg/kg.

Source: CD4+ or CD8+ T cells sorted from blood, taken in a trial of the OX40 agonist ivuxolimab. The clonotype was recovered from an adult with an advanced solid tumor such as melanoma, head and neck, liver or kidney cancer. The chain combines TRBV28 with TRBJ2-1; D possibly corresponds to TRBD1 (6 bases). The CDR3 DNA reads as TGTGCCAGCAGTTTGCTGGACAGCTCCTACAATGAGCAGTTCTTC. It is translated as CASSLLDSSYNEQFF.